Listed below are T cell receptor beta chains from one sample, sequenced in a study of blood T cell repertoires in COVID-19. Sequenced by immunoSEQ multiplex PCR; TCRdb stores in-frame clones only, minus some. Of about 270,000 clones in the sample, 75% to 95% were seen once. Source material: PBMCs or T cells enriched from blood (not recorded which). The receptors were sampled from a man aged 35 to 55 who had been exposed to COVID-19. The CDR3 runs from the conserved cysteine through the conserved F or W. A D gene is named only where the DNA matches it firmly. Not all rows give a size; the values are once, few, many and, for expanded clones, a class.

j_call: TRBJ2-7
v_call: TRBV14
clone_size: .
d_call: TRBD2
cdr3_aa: CASSPRLADFSYEQYF
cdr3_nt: TGTGCCAGCAGCCCTCGACTAGCGGACTTCTCCTACGAGCAGTACTTC

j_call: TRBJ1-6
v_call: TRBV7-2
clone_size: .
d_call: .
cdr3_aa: CASSLFSGGMYNSPLHF
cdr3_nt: TGTGCCAGCAGCCTCTTTTCGGGGGGCATGTATAATTCACCCCTCCACTTT

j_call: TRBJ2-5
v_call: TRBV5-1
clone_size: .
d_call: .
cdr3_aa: CASSLGGVQETQYF
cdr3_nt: TGCGCCAGCAGCTTGGGGGGAGTCCAAGAGACCCAGTACTTC

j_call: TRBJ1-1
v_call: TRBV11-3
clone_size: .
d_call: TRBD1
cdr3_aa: CASSAGQGTEAFF
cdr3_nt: TGTGCCAGCAGCGCAGGACAGGGGACTGAAGCTTTCTTT

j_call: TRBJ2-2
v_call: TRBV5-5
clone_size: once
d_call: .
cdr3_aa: CASSRQTGRGGELFF
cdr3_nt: TGTGCCAGCAGCCGACAGACAGGGCGGGGCGGGGAGCTGTTTTTT

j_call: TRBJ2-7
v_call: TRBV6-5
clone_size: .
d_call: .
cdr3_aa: CASRDSPIGEQYF
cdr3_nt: TGTGCCAGCAGGGACAGCCCAATAGGGGAGCAGTACTTC

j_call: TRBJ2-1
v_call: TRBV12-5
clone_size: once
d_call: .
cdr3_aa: CASGLVSASYEQFF
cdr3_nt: TGTGCTAGTGGTTTGGTAAGTGCGAGCTACGAGCAGTTCTTC

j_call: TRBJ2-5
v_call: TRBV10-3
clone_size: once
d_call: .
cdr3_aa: CAIRDLNSKETQYF
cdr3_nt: TGTGCCATCAGGGACTTGAACTCAAAAGAGACCCAGTACTTC

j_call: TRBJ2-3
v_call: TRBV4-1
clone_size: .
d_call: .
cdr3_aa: CASSRRQTFTDTQYF
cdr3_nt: TGCGCCAGCAGCCGCCGACAGACCTTCACAGATACGCAGTATTTT

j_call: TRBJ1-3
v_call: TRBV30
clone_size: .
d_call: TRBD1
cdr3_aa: CAWSRDSGNTIYF
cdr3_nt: TGTGCCTGGTCTCGGGACAGTGGAAACACCATATATTTT

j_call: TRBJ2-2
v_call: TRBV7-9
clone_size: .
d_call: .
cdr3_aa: CASSLGPEPNTGELFF
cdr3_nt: TGTGCCAGCAGCTTGGGTCCGGAGCCGAACACCGGGGAGCTGTTTTTT

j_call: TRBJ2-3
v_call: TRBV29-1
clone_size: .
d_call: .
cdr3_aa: CSVSPSFGTQYF
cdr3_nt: TGCAGCGTCTCTCCTTCCTTCGGTACGCAGTATTTT

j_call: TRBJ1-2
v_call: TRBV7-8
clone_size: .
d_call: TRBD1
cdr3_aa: CAAGTGGNYGYTF
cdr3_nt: TGTGCCGCAGGGACAGGGGGCAACTATGGCTACACCTTC

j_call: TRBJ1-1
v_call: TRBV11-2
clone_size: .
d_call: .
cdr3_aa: CASSLRHHEAFF
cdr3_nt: TGTGCCAGCAGCTTGAGGCATCATGAAGCTTTCTTT

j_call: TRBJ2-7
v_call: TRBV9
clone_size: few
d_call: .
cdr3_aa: CASSVGSTTYEQYF
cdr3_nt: TGTGCCAGCAGCGTTGGGTCAACTACCTACGAGCAGTACTTC

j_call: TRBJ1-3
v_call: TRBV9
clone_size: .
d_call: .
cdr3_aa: CASSPGGETGNTIYF
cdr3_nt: TGTGCCAGCAGCCCTGGAGGTGAGACTGGAAACACCATATATTTT

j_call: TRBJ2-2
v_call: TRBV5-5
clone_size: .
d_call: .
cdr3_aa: CASSRSTENTGELFF
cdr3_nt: TGTGCCAGCAGCCGCAGCACAGAGAACACCGGGGAGCTGTTTTTT

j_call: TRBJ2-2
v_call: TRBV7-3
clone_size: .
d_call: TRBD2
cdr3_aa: CASSLYGGRAALDTGELFF
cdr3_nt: TGTGCCAGCAGCTTATATGGCGGGAGGGCCGCGTTGGACACCGGGGAGCTGTTTTTT

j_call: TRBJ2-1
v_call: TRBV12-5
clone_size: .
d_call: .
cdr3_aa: CASGLVRDAEQFF
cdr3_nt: TGTGCTAGTGGTTTGGTACGCGATGCTGAGCAGTTCTTC

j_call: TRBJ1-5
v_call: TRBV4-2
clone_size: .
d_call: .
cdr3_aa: CASSQDAGDGQPQHF
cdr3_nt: TGTGCCAGCAGCCAAGATGCAGGGGATGGACAGCCCCAGCATTTT

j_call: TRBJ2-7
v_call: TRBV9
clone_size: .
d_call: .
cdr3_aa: CASSVSGWEYEQYF
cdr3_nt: TGTGCCAGCAGCGTCAGCGGTTGGGAGTACGAGCAGTACTTC

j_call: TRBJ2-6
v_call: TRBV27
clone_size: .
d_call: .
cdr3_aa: CASTYSLSGANVLTF
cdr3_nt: TGTGCCAGCACCTACTCACTGTCTGGGGCCAACGTCCTGACTTTC

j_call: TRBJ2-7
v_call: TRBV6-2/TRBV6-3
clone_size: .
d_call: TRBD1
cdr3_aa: CASSSEDRGRYEQYF
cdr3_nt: TGTGCCAGCAGTTCCGAGGACAGGGGAAGATACGAGCAGTACTTC

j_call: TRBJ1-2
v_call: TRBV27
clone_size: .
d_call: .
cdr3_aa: CASSEDGTLINYGYTF
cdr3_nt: TGTGCCAGCAGTGAAGACGGGACACTTATTAACTATGGCTACACCTTC

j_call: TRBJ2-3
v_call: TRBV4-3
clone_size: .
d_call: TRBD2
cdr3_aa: CASSQAGTSASTDTQYF
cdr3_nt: TGCGCCAGCAGCCAGGCCGGGACTAGCGCTAGCACAGATACGCAGTATTTT

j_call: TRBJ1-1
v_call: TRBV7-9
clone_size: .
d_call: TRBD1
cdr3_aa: CASSLATGDHTEAFF
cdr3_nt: TGTGCCAGCAGCTTAGCTACAGGGGACCACACTGAAGCTTTCTTT

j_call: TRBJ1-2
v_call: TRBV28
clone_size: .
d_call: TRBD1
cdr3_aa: CASEDRAYGYTF
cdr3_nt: TGTGCCAGCGAGGACAGGGCGTATGGCTACACCTTC

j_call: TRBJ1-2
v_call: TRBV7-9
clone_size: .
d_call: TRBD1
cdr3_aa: CASSDTTGGGGYTF
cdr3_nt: TGTGCCAGCAGCGACACAACAGGGGGCGGTGGCTACACCTTC

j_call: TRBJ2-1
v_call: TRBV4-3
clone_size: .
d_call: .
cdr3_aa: CASSQEKSSRYEQFF
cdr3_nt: TGCGCCAGCAGCCAAGAGAAGTCTAGTCGCTATGAGCAGTTCTTC

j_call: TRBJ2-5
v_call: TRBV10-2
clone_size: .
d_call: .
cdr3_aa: CASSPSQETQYF
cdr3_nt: TGCGCCAGCAGTCCATCCCAAGAGACCCAGTACTTC

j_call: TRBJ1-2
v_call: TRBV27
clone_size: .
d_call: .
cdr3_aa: CASKKGGLNYGYTF
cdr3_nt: TGTGCCAGTAAAAAGGGGGGGCTTAACTATGGCTACACCTTC

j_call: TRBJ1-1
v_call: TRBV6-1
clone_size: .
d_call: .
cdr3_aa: CASSDPPGGRAEAFF
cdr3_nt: TGTGCCAGCAGTGACCCCCCGGGGGGCAGGGCTGAAGCTTTCTTT

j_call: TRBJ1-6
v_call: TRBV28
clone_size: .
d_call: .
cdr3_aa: CASSFPTGESSYNSPLHF
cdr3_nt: TGTGCCAGCAGTTTTCCGACCGGGGAGAGCTCCTATAATTCACCCCTCCACTTT

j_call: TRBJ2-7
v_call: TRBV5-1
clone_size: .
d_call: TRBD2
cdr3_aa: CASSLVGGSYEQYF
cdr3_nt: TGCGCCAGCAGCTTGGTAGGCGGGAGCTACGAGCAGTACTTC

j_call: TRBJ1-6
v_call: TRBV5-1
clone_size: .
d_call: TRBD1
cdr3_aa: CASSLVGRGLGNSPLHF
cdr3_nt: TGCGCCAGCAGCTTGGTTGGCAGGGGGCTAGGTAATTCACCCCTCCACTTT

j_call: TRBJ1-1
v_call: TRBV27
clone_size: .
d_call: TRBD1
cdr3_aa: CASTSTGEAFF
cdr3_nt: TGTGCCAGCACCTCGACAGGGGAAGCTTTCTTT

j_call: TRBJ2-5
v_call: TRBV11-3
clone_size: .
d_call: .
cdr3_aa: CASSFSNRGLQETQYF
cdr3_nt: TGTGCCAGCAGCTTTTCTAACAGGGGACTTCAAGAGACCCAGTACTTC

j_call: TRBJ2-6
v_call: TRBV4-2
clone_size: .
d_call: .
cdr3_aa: CASSQDLVSGANVLTF
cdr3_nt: TGTGCCAGCAGCCAAGATCTAGTCTCTGGGGCCAACGTCCTGACTTTC

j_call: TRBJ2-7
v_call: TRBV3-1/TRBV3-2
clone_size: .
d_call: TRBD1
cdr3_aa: CASSPRDSYYEQYF
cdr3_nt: TGTGCCAGCAGCCCTAGGGACAGTTACTACGAGCAGTACTTC

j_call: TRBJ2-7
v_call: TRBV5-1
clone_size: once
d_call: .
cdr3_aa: CASSRGSHEQYF
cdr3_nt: TGCGCCAGCAGCAGGGGGTCCCACGAGCAGTACTTC

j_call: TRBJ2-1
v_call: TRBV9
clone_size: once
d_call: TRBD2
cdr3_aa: CASSATTSGSINEQFF
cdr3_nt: TGTGCCAGCAGCGCCACAACTAGCGGGAGTATCAATGAGCAGTTCTTC

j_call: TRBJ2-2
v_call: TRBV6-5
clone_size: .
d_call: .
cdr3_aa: CASSYLYKSTGELFF
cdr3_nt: TGTGCCAGCAGTTACCTTTATAAGAGCACCGGGGAGCTGTTTTTT

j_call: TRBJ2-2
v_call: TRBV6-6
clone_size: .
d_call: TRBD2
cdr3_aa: CASTGAGGWGGELFF
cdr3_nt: TGTGCCAGCACCGGAGCGGGAGGTTGGGGCGGGGAGCTGTTTTTT

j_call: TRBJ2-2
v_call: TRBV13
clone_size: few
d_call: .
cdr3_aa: CASSSQTGELFF
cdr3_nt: TGTGCCAGCAGCTCTCAGACCGGGGAGCTGTTTTTT

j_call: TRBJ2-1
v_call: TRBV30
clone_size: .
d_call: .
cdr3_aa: CAWNSGVLGYNEQFF
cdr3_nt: TGTGCCTGGAATAGCGGTGTGCTAGGGTACAATGAGCAGTTCTTC

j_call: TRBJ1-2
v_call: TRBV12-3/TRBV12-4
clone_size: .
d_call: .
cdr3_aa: CASSETDYGYTF
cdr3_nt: TGTGCCAGCAGTGAGACAGATTATGGCTACACCTTC

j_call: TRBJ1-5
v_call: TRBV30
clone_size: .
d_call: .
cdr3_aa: CAWSVPTGRNQPQHF
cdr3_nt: TGTGCCTGGAGTGTCCCGACAGGACGCAATCAGCCCCAGCATTTT

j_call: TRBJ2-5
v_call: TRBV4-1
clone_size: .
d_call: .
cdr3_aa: CASSQGRRETQYF
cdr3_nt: TGCGCCAGCAGCCAAGGCAGGCGAGAGACCCAGTACTTC

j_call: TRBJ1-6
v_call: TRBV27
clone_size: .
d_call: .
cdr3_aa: CASSKAGIRSPLHF
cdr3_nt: TGTGCCAGCAGTAAGGCGGGGATACGGTCACCCCTCCACTTT

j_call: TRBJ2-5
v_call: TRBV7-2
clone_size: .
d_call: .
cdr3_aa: CASSLSRDQETQYF
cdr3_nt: TGTGCCAGCAGCTTAAGCAGGGACCAAGAGACCCAGTACTTC

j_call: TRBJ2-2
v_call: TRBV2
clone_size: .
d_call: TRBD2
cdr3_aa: CASQARGANTGELFF
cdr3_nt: TGTGCCAGCCAAGCGCGGGGGGCGAACACCGGGGAGCTGTTTTTT

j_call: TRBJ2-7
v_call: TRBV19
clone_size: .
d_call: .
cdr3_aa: CASSDRGIAHEQYF
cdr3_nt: TGTGCCAGTAGTGATCGAGGTATTGCCCACGAGCAGTACTTC

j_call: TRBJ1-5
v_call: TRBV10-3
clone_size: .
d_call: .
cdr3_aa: CAISTGLSQPQHF
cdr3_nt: TGTGCCATCAGTACAGGGTTAAGCCAGCCCCAGCATTTT

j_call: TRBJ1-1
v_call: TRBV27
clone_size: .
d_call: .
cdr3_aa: CASSAPSGGREAFF
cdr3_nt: TGTGCCAGCAGTGCTCCCAGTGGGGGGAGAGAAGCTTTCTTT

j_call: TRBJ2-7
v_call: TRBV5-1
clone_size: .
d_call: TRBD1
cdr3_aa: CASSSDRVTDEQYF
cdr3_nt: TGCGCCAGCAGCTCGGACAGGGTAACGGACGAGCAGTACTTC

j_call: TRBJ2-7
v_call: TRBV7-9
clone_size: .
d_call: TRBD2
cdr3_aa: CASSFSGTSGTYEQYF
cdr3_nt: TGTGCCAGCAGCTTCTCAGGGACTAGCGGGACTTACGAGCAGTACTTC

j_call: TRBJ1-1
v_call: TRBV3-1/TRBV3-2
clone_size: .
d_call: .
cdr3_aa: CASSQGAAEAFF
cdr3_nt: TGTGCCAGCAGCCAGGGGGCGGCTGAAGCTTTCTTT

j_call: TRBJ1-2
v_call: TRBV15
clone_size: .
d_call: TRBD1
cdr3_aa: CATSRDRGRGYGYTF
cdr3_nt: TGTGCCACCAGCAGAGACAGGGGGCGAGGCTATGGCTACACCTTC

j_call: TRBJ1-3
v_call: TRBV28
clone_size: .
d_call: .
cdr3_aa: CASSPHLQGFSGNTIYF
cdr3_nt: TGTGCCAGCAGTCCCCATTTACAGGGCTTCTCTGGAAACACCATATATTTT

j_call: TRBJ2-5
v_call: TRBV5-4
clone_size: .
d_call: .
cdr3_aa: CASSLFGGGLQETQYF
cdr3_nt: TGTGCCAGCAGCTTGTTCGGGGGAGGACTACAAGAGACCCAGTACTTC